The TCR beta chain under discussion was sequenced for a study of beta chain features in type 1 diabetes. Study-level background: Taken together, all samples contributed 107,917,701 examined sorted cells.

The CDR3 spans 14 residues. CDR1 is SGHTA and CDR2 is FQGNSA in the germline V gene. V lost 0 bases and J 0 bases, leaving 4 bases between the germline ends. Details on this clone: Antigen unknown. The sample has other DNA sequences that encode this CDR3 too.

Study-wide points: Patients with type 1 diabetes carried fewer insertions and had more deletions at their VDJ junctions. Patients' naive, central memory and Treg TCRB repertoires seemed closer to one another than those of healthy donors. Among all four CD4+ subsets, Type 1 diabetes patients had TCRB CDR3s that were moderately but significantly shorter.

The study reverse transcribed the entire isolated RNA, so it sequenced expressed TCRB transcripts. TCRdb keeps only in-frame clones here, not all; method: immunoSEQ multiplex PCR. Of some 220,000 clones in the sample, about a tenth were seen once. The sequence was collected from a man aged 18-30 years in good health. Input material: central memory CD4+ T cells from blood. V is TRBV7-2 and J is TRBJ2-3, with unresolved D. The CDR3 DNA reads as TGTGCCAGCAGCTTAGCAGGTAGCACAGATACGCAGTATTTT. Translating gives CASSLAGSTDTQYF.